This entry lists 27 T cell receptor beta chains sequenced from one sample in a study of blood T cell repertoires in COVID-19. Generated by immunoSEQ multiplex PCR, the TCRdb table keeps only in-frame clones and is missing some. This table has about 330,000 clones, roughly 87% appearing once. Material for sequencing was PBMCs or T cells enriched from blood (not recorded which). Every receptor here comes from a woman younger than 45 who had recovered from COVID-19.

V gene TRBV4-1 combines with J gene TRBJ1-1; D is unclear. V lost 4 bases and J 3 bases, leaving 12 bases between the germline ends. The CDR3 is 14 residues long. The germline CDR1 and CDR2 sequences are MGHRA and YSYEKL. CDR3 in DNA: TGCGCCAGCAGCCCCGTCCGGCAGGACACTGAAGCTTTCTTT. It is translated as CASSPVRQDTEAFF.

This clone has just a few counts. The chain uses TRBV7-3 and TRBJ1-6, with 7 bases matching TRBD1. CDR3 length: 14 residues. The V segment lost 3 bases and the J segment 10 bases; nucleotides outside the gene matches: 6. Germline V gene data show CDR1 as SGHTA and CDR2 as FQGTGA. CDR3: CASSFDRAESPLHF. CDR3 bases: TGTGCCAGCAGCTTTGACAGGGCTGAATCACCCCTCCACTTT.

The chain combines TRBV30 with TRBJ1-2; D possibly corresponds to TRBD1 (6 bases). Trimming shortened V by 0 bases and J by 4 bases, and 15 bases separated the two germline ends. Germline lookup yields CDR1 GTSNPN and CDR2 SVGIG (reference sequence). This CDR3 has 15 residues. The CDR3 here is CAWSVFRGASYGYTF. In nucleotides, the CDR3 is TGTGCCTGGAGTGTATTTCGGGGGGCCAGCTATGGCTACACCTTC.

The rearrangement uses TRBV4-2 and TRBJ2-5; 7 bases align to TRBD2. The J segment lost 2 bases and the V segment lost 2 bases, leaving 8 bases of the junction unmatched. Germline CDR1 LGHNA, CDR2 YNFKEQ. The CDR3 has 16 residues. CDR3 sequence (DNA): TGTGCCAGCAGCCAATTTACGGGGGGAGGGCAAGAGACCCAGTACTTC. This gives the protein CASSQFTGGGQETQYF.

V gene TRBV3-1 (or the pseudogene TRBV3-2) combines with J gene TRBJ2-5, with 10 bases aligning to TRBD2. V dropped 7 bases and J dropped 3; count of bases not matched to a gene: 2. The CDR3 runs to 13 residues. Looked up from germline, CDR1 is LGHDT and CDR2 is YNNKEL (reference sequence). CDR3 nucleotides: TGTGCCAGCACCCTAGCGGGGGAAGAGACCCAGTACTTC. It encodes CASTLAGEETQYF.

The chain has TRBV4-3 and TRBJ2-5, with 8 nucleotides matching TRBD2. This CDR3 region has 13 residues. After removal of 4 bases from V and 5 bases from J, the junction contained 3 bases not matched to a gene. Germline V gene lookup returns CDR1 LGHNA and CDR2 YSLEER. The CDR3 protein is CASSRASGETQYF. The CDR3 DNA is TGCGCCAGCAGCCGAGCTAGCGGGGAGACCCAGTACTTC.

This sequence joins TRBV5-1 and TRBJ2-3; possibly TRBD2 for D (6 bases). V lost 5 bases, J lost 2 bases, and 9 bases lay in between. CDR1 and CDR2 (germline): SGHRS, YFSETQ. The CDR3 is made up of 13 amino acids. CDR3: CASSWGVTDTQYF. CDR3 nucleotides: TGCGCCAGCAGTTGGGGGGTCACAGATACGCAGTATTTT.

The chain recombines TRBV6-5 with TRBJ2-1; D is possibly TRBD1 (5 bases). The V gene's germline CDR1 is MNHEY and CDR2 SVGAGI. This CDR3 contains 12 residues. Deletions cut 6 bases from V and 8 bases from J, with 11 bases between. The CDR3: CASRPGWDEQFF. CDR3 coding DNA: TGTGCCAGCAGGCCAGGGTGGGATGAGCAGTTCTTC.

The V gene is TRBV7-9, the J gene TRBJ2-1, with 7 bases fitting TRBD1. V trimming: 5 bases; J trimming: 1 base; junction bases outside the gene matches: 8. Germline CDR1 is SEHNR and CDR2 is FQNEAQ (reference sequence). The CDR3 has 16 residues. CDR3 sequence: CASSPPQQGSYNEQFF. The CDR3 DNA reads as TGTGCCAGCAGCCCCCCCCAACAGGGGTCCTACAATGAGCAGTTCTTC.

The chain is built from TRBV5-4 and TRBJ1-2, with 11 bases fitting TRBD1. Looked up from germline, CDR1 is SGHNT and CDR2 is YYREEE (reference sequence). The trim removed 4 bases at V and 7 bases at J, leaving 6 bases unmatched. This CDR3 has 14 amino acids. The CDR3 here is CASSGTGGWVGYTF. The CDR3 coding sequence is TGTGCCAGCAGCGGGACAGGGGGTTGGGTTGGCTACACCTTC. Full variable domain (remainder filled in from reference TRBV5-4 and TRBJ1-2): ETGVTQSPTHLIKTRGQQVTLRCSSQSGHNTVSWYQQALGQGPQFIFQYYREEENGRGNFPPRFSGLQFPNYSSELNVNALELDDSALYLCASSGTGGWVGYTFGSGTRLTVV.

This clone was seen more than once but under ten times. CDR3 coding DNA: TGTGCCAGCAGTTTTCACGGGAACTCTGGAAACACCATATATTTT. It translates to CASSFHGNSGNTIYF. This chain links TRBV7-6 with TRBJ1-3, with D uncertain. The V gene's germline CDR1 is SGHVS and CDR2 FNYEAQ. V was trimmed by 6 bases and J by 0 bases, leaving 12 bases between them. The CDR3 length is 15 residues. The entire variable domain, with the rest obtained from reference TRBV7-6 and TRBJ1-3, is as follows: GAGVSQSPRYKVTKRGQDVALRCDPISGHVSLYWYRQALGQGPEFLTYFNYEAQQDKSGLPNDRFSAERPEGSISTLTIQRTEQRDSAMYRCASSFHGNSGNTIYFGEGSWLTVV.

This chain connects TRBV5-1 to TRBJ1-4; 9 nucleotides agree with TRBD1. Germline CDR1 reads SGHRS; CDR2 reads YFSETQ. The CDR3 covers 14 residues. The V segment lost 4 bases and the J segment 8 bases; nucleotides outside the gene matches: 6. CDR3 residues: CASSRTGGAEKLFF. As DNA, the CDR3 is TGCGCCAGCAGCCGTACAGGGGGCGCAGAAAAACTGTTTTTT.

The CDR3 region has the DNA TGTGCCAGCAGCTTGGGGAGATCCAATCAGCCCCAGCATTTT. Translation: CASSLGRSNQPQHF. The chain carries TRBV5-5 and TRBJ1-5; no reliable D call. This CDR3 has 14 amino acids. The germline V gene encodes CDR1 SGHKS and CDR2 YYEKEE (reference sequence). Trimming removed 0 bases at V and 3 bases at J, with 7 bases between. Variable domain in full (rest from reference TRBV5-5 and TRBJ1-5): DAGVTQSPTHLIKTRGQQVTLRCSPISGHKSVSWYQQVLGQGPQFIFQYYEKEERGRGNFPDRFSARQFPNYSSELNVNALLLGDSALYLCASSLGRSNQPQHFGDGTRLSIL.

The chain has TRBV19 and TRBJ2-2; 7 bases match TRBD2. The CDR3 has 15 amino acids. V dropped 9 bases and J dropped 6; count of bases not matched to a gene: 13. Per germline, CDR1 LNHDA and CDR2 SQIVND (reference sequence). The CDR3 DNA reads TGTGCCAGCCAACCCCAGCGGGGCGCGCCCGGGGAGCTGTTTTTT. It is translated as CASQPQRGAPGELFF. Looking up the rest from reference TRBV19 and TRBJ2-2 gives the full variable domain: DGGITQSPKYLFRKEGQNVTLSCEQNLNHDAMYWYRQDPGQGLRLIYYSQIVNDFQKGDIAEGYSVSREKKESFPLTVTSAQKNPTAFYLCASQPQRGAPGELFFGEGSRLTVL.

Only one count was recorded for this clone. CDR3 sequence: CASSFGGSTDTQYF. In DNA, the CDR3 is TGCGCCAGCAGCTTCGGCGGAAGCACAGATACGCAGTATTTT. The chain joins TRBV10-2 to TRBJ2-3; D unresolved. Trimming removed 6 bases at V and 0 bases at J, with 10 bases between. CDR1 and CDR2 (germline): WSHSY, SAAADI. The CDR3 has 14 residues.

This chain connects TRBV19 to TRBJ2-3; 12 nucleotides match TRBD2. In germline, CDR1 is LNHDA, CDR2 SQIVND (reference sequence). This CDR3 comprises 16 residues. Trimming took 4 bases from V and 2 from J; bases not matched to a gene: 4. The CDR3 region has the DNA TGTGCCAGTAGTAGGCGACTAGCGGGGGTCACAGATACGCAGTATTTT. Translation gives CASSRRLAGVTDTQYF.

This chain links TRBV28 with TRBJ2-3; TRBD1 agrees at 9 bases. Trimming at V came to 5 bases and at J to 3 bases, leaving 3 bases not matched to a gene. There are 14 residues in the CDR3. CDR1 and CDR2 (germline): MDHEN, SYDVKM. CDR3 coding DNA: TGTGCCAGCAGTCTCGACAGGGGGACAGATACGCAGTATTTT. As protein: CASSLDRGTDTQYF.

This clone was detected once. The CDR3 coding sequence is TGTGCCAGCAGCGTAGGGGGACAGGGGAGGCCTGAAGCTTTCTTT. It yields the protein CASSVGGQGRPEAFF. The rearrangement uses TRBV9 and TRBJ1-1; 10 bases match TRBD1. Per the germline V gene, CDR1 is SGDLS and CDR2 is YYNGEE. The CDR3 totals 15 residues. V gave up 0 bases and J gave up 6 bases; unmatched junction bases: 5.

The genes are TRBV25-1 and TRBJ1-4; 10 nucleotides line up with TRBD1. Losses at the gene ends were 2 bases for V and 12 bases for J; bases not matched to a gene: 3. In germline, CDR1 is MGHDK, CDR2 SYGVNS. This CDR3 spans 13 amino acids. CDR3 DNA sequence: TGTGCCAGCAGTGAACAGGGGACAGGGGAACTGTTTTTT. Translated: CASSEQGTGELFF. Combining the CDR3 with reference TRBV25-1 and TRBJ1-4 gives the whole variable domain EADIYQTPRYLVIGTGKKITLECSQTMGHDKMYWYQQDPGMELHLIHYSYGVNSTEKGDLSSESTVSRIRTEHFPLTLESARPSHTSQYLCASSEQGTGELFFGSGTQLSVL.

This rearrangement joins TRBV6-5 to TRBJ1-2, with D uncertain. The germline V gene has CDR1 MNHEY and CDR2 SVGAGI. Trimming left V 7 bases short and J 10 bases short, with 16 bases between. The CDR3 has 12 residues. The DNA for the CDR3 is TGTGCCAGCAAAAGGGAGTCGTCGCCCTACACCTTC. This sequence encodes CASKRESSPYTF.

The chain recombines TRBV5-1 with TRBJ1-3; TRBD1 is a possible D gene (5 bases). The ends were cut back, 5 bases at V and 3 bases at J, with 9 bases in the middle. This CDR3 comprises 13 residues. From germline, CDR1 is SGHRS and CDR2 YFSETQ. The CDR3 DNA follows: TGCGCCAGCAGACCAGGGTTTGGAAACACCATATATTTT. This gives the protein CASRPGFGNTIYF.

This chain uses TRBV11-1 with TRBJ2-7, with 9 bases fitting TRBD2. This CDR3 is 14 amino acids long. V was clipped by 5 bases and J by 4 bases; unmatched bases: 6. Looked up from germline, CDR1 is SGHAT and CDR2 is FQDESV (reference sequence). DNA of the CDR3: TGTGCCAGCAGCGTCATGAGCGGGGGGTACGAGCAGTACTTC. Its protein is CASSVMSGGYEQYF.

The V and J genes are TRBV5-1 and TRBJ2-3, with TRBD2 matching over 8 bases. Looked up from germline, CDR1 is SGHRS and CDR2 is YFSETQ. This CDR3 is 17 amino acids long. The junction had 14 bases not matched to a gene; V was cut back by 0 bases and J by 8 bases. This chain's CDR3 is CASSLDGVAGLRGTQYF. DNA of the CDR3: TGCGCCAGCAGCTTGGACGGAGTAGCGGGGCTCAGGGGTACGCAGTATTTT.

This chain uses TRBV15 with TRBJ2-7; D may be TRBD2 (5 bases). CDR1 and CDR2 from the germline V gene are LNHNV and YYDKDF (reference sequence). This CDR3 contains 14 residues. Between the trimmed V and J ends, which lost 1 base and 3 bases, there was a span of 10 bases. The CDR3, as DNA: TGTGCCACCAGCAGAGCGGGGTTCCTCTACGAGCAGTACTTC. Translation gives CATSRAGFLYEQYF.

The chain couples TRBV5-1 to TRBJ1-1; no clear D. Between the trimmed V and J ends, which lost 0 bases and 2 bases, there was a span of 14 bases. This CDR3 comprises 16 residues. Germline V gene lookup returns CDR1 SGHRS and CDR2 YFSETQ. Written as DNA, the CDR3 is TGCGCCAGCAGCTTGGAGGCAGGCGAATTCAACACTGAAGCTTTCTTT. Translation gives CASSLEAGEFNTEAFF.

CDR3 in amino acids: CASSLVFRAGVAYEQYF. The DNA of the CDR3 is TGTGCCAGCAGCTTGGTTTTTAGGGCAGGGGTTGCCTACGAGCAGTACTTC. The genes are TRBV5-8 and TRBJ2-7; D is possibly TRBD1 (6 bases). Trimming took 0 bases from V and 2 from J, leaving 18 bases between them. The CDR3 is 17 amino acids. Germline CDR1 SGHTS, CDR2 YDEGEE.

This sequence joins TRBV10-3 and TRBJ2-1, with 9 bases fitting TRBD1. From germline, CDR1 is ENHRY and CDR2 SYGVKD. The length of the CDR3 is 14 residues. Germline trimming cut 4 bases from V and 6 bases from J; bases unmatched to any gene: 4. CDR3 sequence reads: CAISGRDRVNEQFF. Written as DNA, the CDR3 is TGTGCCATCAGTGGCCGGGACAGGGTCAATGAGCAGTTCTTC.